The entry below gives a single TCR beta chain sequence along with its context. Data came from immunoSEQ multiplex PCR; TCRdb stores just in-frame clones and leaves some out. The sample has about 180,000 clones; 75% to 80% are singletons. The germline CDR1 and CDR2 sequences are SQVTM and ANQGSEA. CDR3 size: 13 residues. Trimming pared 6 bases from V and 4 bases from J, leaving 13 bases between. The record originates from a study of blood T cell repertoires in COVID-19. Study details: From T cells, B-cell-depleted T cells, or PBMCs came the material, which was cDNA or gDNA.

Sequenced material: peripheral blood. This rearrangement joins TRBV29-1 to TRBJ1-5; TRBD1 is a possible D gene (5 bases). This TCR was recovered from a woman in her seventies with acute or convalescent COVID-19. The CDR3 DNA reads as TGCAGCGTCGCGCCAGGGCTAAATCAGCCCCAGCATTTT. Translating it yields CSVAPGLNQPQHF.